This T cell receptor beta chain was identified in a study of spatial heterogeneity in lung cancer (dated by TCRdb to the late 2010s). Background on the whole study: Beta-chain transcripts were consistently detected in greater numbers than alpha-chain transcripts, which likely reflected higher beta-chain transcript abundance. In tumor regions, TCR transcript counts showed a strong correlation with a T cell transcriptional module score derived from matched bulk RNA-seq. In the raw uncorrected reads, each unique combination of TCR and UMI appeared more than ten times on average. In non-small cell lung cancer, the study quantitatively compared TCR alpha and beta repertoires across several tumor regions, matched nontumor lung, and blood. Nonsynonymous mutation counts, determined by whole-exome sequencing of tumor tissue, were related to features of the TCR repertoire. At surgery, around 200 tumor regions, almost 65 matched nontumor lung samples and a few dozen PBMC samples were TCR-sequenced for both alpha and beta chains.

This clonotype was seen many times. Its antigen target is currently unknown. No base-level quality is on record; no much larger clone is a single base apart. The time point label corresponds to: sample taken at primary tumor resection. Donors were 72 patients with early-stage, untreated non-small cell lung cancer from the lung TRACERx cohort. Whole RNA extracted from tumor and nontumor lung tissue, or from cryopreserved PBMC samples, was used for TCR sequencing without cell sorting. Only patients for whom sufficient RNA was available from at least two tumor regions were selected for TCR sequencing. A lung pathologist reviewed the tumor and adjacent nontumor lung specimens before the specimens were selected. Summary of the overall study and its limitations: The tumor nonsynonymous mutation count correlated with the number of expanded intratumoral alpha and beta TCRs. Estimated TCR-seq coverage of tumor T cells was only about 6.5% for alpha chains and around 13% for beta chains. Confirming at a functional level the hypothesis that regional TCRs recognize regional mutations was considered to require additional single-cell paired TCR alpha and beta sequencing. Counts of ubiquitous and regional expanded TCRs correlated with counts of ubiquitous and regional nonsynonymous mutations, respectively.

The library was produced with 5' RACE. The sequencing machine was a NextSeq 500. In the TCR library protocol, a unique molecular identifier was attached to each TCR cDNA molecule so that PCR and sequencing errors could be corrected. Processing in the source paper ran as follows. TCR identification, UMI-based error correction and CDR3 extraction were all carried out with Decombinator tools. Expanded TCRs were defined as those above a frequency of 2 per 1,000, corresponding to the top 1% of the tumor frequency distribution. Expanded tumor TCRs were classed as regional if statistically deemed absent (corrected P<0.05) from at least one tumor region, otherwise ubiquitous. Renyi diversity was computed with the R vegan package after each repertoire had been subsampled 100 times to 5,000 TCRs. CDR3 similarity networks were built from amino acid triplet string-kernel similarity, with CDR3s being connected when pairwise similarity was above 0.82. TCRdb ran its own pipeline on the public reads, namely fastp trimming at Q25 and MiXCR clone calling, and kept in-frame beta chains. Each entry merges the rows of one CDR3 protein and shows their most common DNA and genes. Here the V and J calls rest on TCRdb's processing, not on the authors' analysis. For this sample the table gives some 10,000 distinct CDR3 sequences, of which approximately 12% were detected only once. The ten largest clones take up less than 40% of the sample.

Trimming takes 5 bases from V and 1 base from J, and the germline ends sit 12 bases apart. The CDR3 spans 15 residues, from the cysteine through the phenylalanine. Only the CDR3 part of the read is kept: 45 bases, read in frame from the first base. The CDR1 and CDR2 encoded by the germline V gene are MDHEN and SYDVKM. In this chain, TRBV28 is recombined with TRBJ1-5, and perhaps TRBD1 as D gene, on 6 matching bases. This TCR derives from a male donor with early-stage non-small cell lung cancer. Sequenced material: lung tumor tissue, taken at surgery. The sequenced DNA is TGTGCCAGCAGTCTACACAGGGCCAGCAATCAGCCCCAGCATTTT. Its coded protein is CASSLHRASNQPQHF.